This T cell receptor (beta chain) was profiled in a study of CD8+CD57+ T cells in acquired aplastic anemia (dated by TCRdb to 2016 to 2019). In terms of the full investigation: On average, sorted CD4+ and CD8+ cells yielded about 3 ug of extracted DNA, with a range of roughly 0.19 to 27.4 ug. CD8+CD57+ expansion was defined as frequency above the mean frequency observed in healthy subjects.

Only a few counts were recorded for this clonotype. Its antigen is still unknown. Base qualities are not at hand, and no much larger clone is one base apart. Expansion of CD8+CD57+ cells had been shown by flow cytometry in the patients chosen for sequencing. Every patient had a diagnosis of severe acquired aplastic anemia based on International Study of Aplastic Anemia and Agranulocytosis and Camitta criteria. At the time blood was sampled, none of the patients had received any therapy. In this study, sorted CD4+ and CD8+ T cells from the blood of healthy subjects and of severe aplastic anemia patients had their TCR repertoires deep-sequenced. In the USA, patient enrollment took place under clinicaltrials.gov protocols 00001620, 01623167, 00001397, 00071045, 00081523 and 00961064. Ficoll-Paque density gradient centrifugation was used to isolate peripheral blood mononuclear cells. CD4+ and CD8+ T cells were sorted by FACS or magnetic beads before DNA extraction.

Genomic DNA served as template for TCR beta VDJ combination and CDR3 sequence profiling. TCR repertoire sequencing was run on an Illumina HiSeq 2000. The authors' pipeline ran thus. Repertoire assessment relied on Simpson's diversity index, CDR3 size and DJ length profiles, and TRBV/TRBJ rearrangement plots. The most abundant DNA sequence in the deep sequencing data was defined as the immunodominant clone. CDR3 amino acid sequences were checked for sharing between subjects and were compared against published repertoires and the VDJdb database. Starting from the raw public reads, TCRdb applied fastp trimming at Q25, assembled clones with MiXCR and retained in-frame beta chains. CDR3 protein sequences are deduplicated, and each keeps its most common genes and DNA. TCRdb's processing, not the authors' own work, is the source of the V and J calls. This sample comprises fewer than 250,000 distinct CDR3 sequences, roughly 50% of them detected only once. Roughly 21% of the sample is held by the ten biggest clonotypes.

What the study reported, not specific to this receptor: Although roughly 29 CD8+ CDR3 sequences were shared by patients and controls, these sequences appeared highly expressed in patients and within the immunodominant clones of patients. No significant difference in CD8+ Simpson's diversity was found between patients and healthy controls (P=0.060).

Inclusive of the bounding cysteine and phenylalanine, the CDR3 is 13 residues long. Of all the DNA, just the CDR3 is kept, 39 bases in frame from base 1. V is pared back by 5 bases and J by 5 bases, with 15 bases lying between the germline termini. The CDR1 and CDR2 encoded by the germline V gene are SQVTM and ANQGSEA. What was sequenced was sorted CD4+, CD8+, or CD8+CD57+ T cells (not recorded which) from PBMCs. This TCR derives from a human donor with aplastic anemia. The rearranged chain carries TRBV29-1 and TRBJ2-5, with the D gene not confidently named. The nucleotides read TGCAGCGTTAAGGCAGTCTTAGTGGAGACCCAGTACTTC. Its translation is CSVKAVLVETQYF.